One TCR beta chain is described in this entry. As yet, its antigen is unknown. The sample originates from a study of T cell responses to AZD1222 COVID-19 vaccine. Broader study findings: It was only after the peak T cell response that any repertoires were sampled. Epitopes outside B.1.351 and B.1.1.7 mutated regions reportedly drew nearly half of spike TCRs. Among vaccine-associated CD4 TCRs, coverage spanned spike, with dominance at 160-218 and 743-854.

V was trimmed by 4 bases and J by 1 base, leaving 21 bases between them. Germline V gene data show CDR1 as SGHDN and CDR2 as FVKESK. CDR3 size: 18 residues. Profiled with immunoSEQ multiplex PCR; TCRdb holds only in-frame clones, not every one. The table records 90,000 or so clones, approximately 89% of them present only once. The receptor was derived from an adult who received the AZD1222 COVID-19 vaccine. The V and J genes are TRBV14 and TRBJ2-3; D unresolved. The sequencing used peripheral blood, collected 28 days after the second AZD1222 dose. CDR3 coding DNA: TGTGCCAGCAGCCCCCCTGGGGTGTTATCTTCGGGCACAGATACGCAGTATTTT. This encodes CASSPPGVLSSGTDTQYF.